Below are 2 T cell receptor beta chains sequenced from a single sample in a study of blood T cells in healthy people across ages. The authors ran a second PCR of 7 to 11 cycles using a sample-barcoded 5' primer and a J-beta primer mix. TCRdb reprocessed the 5' RACE reads via MiXCR and lists one record per CDR3 protein. The table lists 550,000 to 600,000 distinct CDR3 sequences, about 45% of them singletons. Sequenced sample: blood. The receptors were sampled from an elderly man in good health.

There are many counts of this clonotype. This chain links TRBV6-6 with TRBJ1-5; weak D call: TRBD1 (5 bases). The length of the CDR3 is 16 residues. Trimming took 0 bases from V and 2 from J, leaving 11 bases between them. Per the germline V gene, CDR1 is MNHNY and CDR2 is SVGAGI (reference sequence). CDR3 sequence reads: CASSYSKWGGNQPQHF. The DNA of the CDR3 is TGTGCCAGCAGTTACTCGAAGTGGGGCGGCAATCAGCCCCAGCATTTT.

Notes on this clonotype: An end of the junction differs from the germline gene, which may be a read error. The CDR3 spells CASSHSFSGRAYKEQFF. DNA for the CDR3: TGTGCCAGCAGTCATTCCTTTAGCGGGAGGGCCTACAAGGAGCAGTTCTTC. The chain uses TRBV6-2 or TRBV6-3 and TRBJ2-1; 11 bases match TRBD2. Germline V gives CDR1 MNHEY, CDR2 SVGEGT. The CDR3 sequence is 17 residues long.